A single TCR beta chain is shown here with its context. Caucasian adults living in Nashville, Tennessee, provided all samples. In the study's own analysis: Filtering differed because ImmunoSEQ produced junction-only sequences that carried no quality scores. The data were produced by immunoSEQ multiplex PCR, yet TCRdb's version contains in-frame clones alone and is incomplete. V and J calls and clone size follow that table, whereas D and trimming were derived from the DNA. The top ten hold roughly 0.13% of the sample, which has 2.5 million or so clones, more than 90% seen once. This sample is drawn from a study of shared clonotypes between healthy human individuals. V was cut by 3 bases and J by 4 bases, with 16 bases left in between. CDR1 and CDR2 (germline): GTSNPN, SVGIG (reference sequence). This CDR3 is built from 15 residues.

Sequenced material: naive CD4+ T cells sorted from blood. The subset is: CD45RA+ positively selected. This TCR came from a man between 18 and 35 years old in good health. V gene TRBV30 combines with J gene TRBJ1-3; D not certain. The CDR3 reads CAWSLTRTLGNTIYF. The CDR3 DNA follows: TGTGCCTGGAGCCTGACTCGGACGTTAGGAAACACCATATATTTT.